Below, one T cell receptor beta chain is given with its context. Its matching antigen is unknown. The conserved phenylalanine or tryptophan is not found at the CDR3 terminus, so this likely reflects a read error. cDNA specific to TCR beta was made from 500 ng of total RNA, with a constant-region primer employed for priming. Amplification in three nested multiplex PCR rounds with slightly modified ARM-PCR gave rise to TCR beta libraries. Each CDR3 protein is one row after TCRdb ran MiXCR on the multiplex PCR reads. This repertoire shows 95,000 to 100,000 distinct CDR3 sequences, around 73% found once; its top ten account for 9.5% to 15%. These data come from a study of tumor-infiltrating lymphocytes in primary liver carcinoma. Looking at the study overall: Staged T1-T3 N0M0, the tumors had sizes that ranged from about 4 to 10 cm across. The number of productive TCRbeta reads per sample ranged from roughly 3.65 to 8 million and was similar across tissue types.

Whole-study findings and limits: Tumor region pairs outstripped tumor-adjacent and tumor-blood pairs in overlap.

Between roughly 20 and 31 mg of unsorted bulk tissue served as the source from which RNA and DNA were co-extracted. Resecting the tumor surgically was how the patients' primary liver carcinoma was treated. This receptor was identified in a woman aged 60 to 75 with primary liver carcinoma and hepatitis B virus infection. The sample taken for sequencing was liver tumor tissue from sampling region 2. Stated subset: tumor region T2, inferior pole.

The CDR3 here is CASRPDRGIGYTL. The CDR3 bases are TGTGCCAGCAGACCGGACAGGGGGATTGGCTACACCTTG. The V and J genes are TRBV6-5 and TRBJ1-2; 10 nucleotides agree with TRBD1. The V gene end was trimmed by 6 bases and the J gene end by 7 bases; junction bases not matched to a gene: 5. The CDR3 contains 13 residues. The germline V gene encodes CDR1 MNHEY and CDR2 SVGAGI.